Below are 8 T cell receptor beta chains sequenced from a single sample in a study of PD-L1 blockade in urothelial cancer. Profiling relied on immunoSEQ multiplex PCR, and the TCRdb table lists in-frame clones only, not all of them. There are around 100,000 clones in the sample; under 85% occur only once, and 2% to 2.5% lies in the top ten. Sequences were derived from PBMCs, sampled around atezolizumab (anti-PD-L1) treatment. These TCRs come from a man aged 50-59 years with urothelial cancer.

The rearrangement joins TRBV7-2 to TRBJ2-5, with D perhaps matching TRBD2 (6 bases). This CDR3 is built from 17 residues. V was clipped by 1 base and J by 5 bases, with 20 bases between them. CDR1 and CDR2 from the germline V gene are SGHTA and FQGNSA. The CDR3 sequence is CASSLGGGSHGQETQYF. The CDR3 nucleotides are TGTGCCAGCAGCTTAGGTGGGGGGTCGCATGGTCAGGAGACCCAGTACTTC.

This sequence joins TRBV5-4 and TRBJ2-3; 8 positions match TRBD2. The CDR3 covers 15 residues. The germline CDR1 and CDR2 sequences are SGHNT and YYREEE (reference sequence). Unmatched junction bases numbered 5, after V lost 2 bases and J lost 3 bases. The CDR3 region has the DNA TGTGCCAGCAGCTTTCTCACGGGAGGGACAGATACGCAGTATTTT. It yields the protein CASSFLTGGTDTQYF.

This clone turned up a few times. The chain carries TRBV6-1 and TRBJ2-2; possible D gene TRBD2, 6 bases. The V gene lost 7 bases and the J gene lost 0 bases, with 9 bases spanning the gap. The CDR3 runs to 14 residues. CDR1 and CDR2 (germline): MNHNS, SASEGT. CDR3 nucleotide sequence: TGTGCCAGCATTTTAGCGGCGAACACCGGGGAGCTGTTTTTT. Amino acid sequence: CASILAANTGELFF.

The J gene is TRBJ1-5, the V gene TRBV6-6, with TRBD1 as a possible D gene (5 bases). V gave up 6 bases and J gave up 1 base, with 7 bases separating them. The germline gives CDR1 MNHNY, CDR2 SVGAGI (reference sequence). This CDR3 has 13 amino acids. CDR3: CASSRASNQPQHF. The CDR3 bases are TGTGCCAGCAGCAGGGCCAGCAATCAGCCCCAGCATTTT.

J is TRBJ1-3 and V is TRBV6-6; perhaps TRBD1 as D (5 bases). The germline V gene encodes CDR1 MNHNY and CDR2 SVGAGI (reference sequence). Trimming stripped 7 bases from V and 5 bases from J, with 18 bases between. This CDR3 contains 15 residues. CDR3 sequence: CASTGGELMRNTIYF. The CDR3 DNA reads as TGTGCCAGCACGGGGGGGGAACTTATGAGAAACACCATATATTTT.

This clone was seen only once. The rearrangement links TRBV6-1 to TRBJ2-7, with D possibly being TRBD1 (7 bases). Trimming pared 8 bases from V and 5 bases from J, leaving 22 bases between. The CDR3 has 15 residues. Germline V gene lookup returns CDR1 MNHNS and CDR2 SASEGT. DNA for the CDR3: TGTGCCAGCCTCGCCCCCGTTGGCAGGGGGGACGAGCAGTACTTC. It translates to CASLAPVGRGDEQYF.

The rearrangement joins TRBV2 to TRBJ2-7, with D tentatively TRBD2 (6 bases). The CDR3 runs to 16 residues. With 4 bases removed from V and 1 base from J, the gap between germline ends came to 17 bases. Germline V gives CDR1 SNHLY, CDR2 FYNNEI. The CDR3 nucleotides are TGTGCCAGCAGTGTTTCGGGAGCCTCCAGTTCCTACGAGCAGTACTTC. It translates to CASSVSGASSSYEQYF.

The rearrangement links TRBV9 to TRBJ2-7, with D perhaps matching TRBD1 (6 bases). Per the germline V gene, CDR1 is SGDLS and CDR2 is YYNGEE. V lost 3 bases, J lost 3 bases, and 19 bases lay in between. The CDR3 sequence is 16 residues long. CDR3 nucleotide sequence: TGTGCCAGCAGCGCCGATCGACTTGGACAGCTCTACGAGCAGTACTTC. Amino acid sequence: CASSADRLGQLYEQYF.